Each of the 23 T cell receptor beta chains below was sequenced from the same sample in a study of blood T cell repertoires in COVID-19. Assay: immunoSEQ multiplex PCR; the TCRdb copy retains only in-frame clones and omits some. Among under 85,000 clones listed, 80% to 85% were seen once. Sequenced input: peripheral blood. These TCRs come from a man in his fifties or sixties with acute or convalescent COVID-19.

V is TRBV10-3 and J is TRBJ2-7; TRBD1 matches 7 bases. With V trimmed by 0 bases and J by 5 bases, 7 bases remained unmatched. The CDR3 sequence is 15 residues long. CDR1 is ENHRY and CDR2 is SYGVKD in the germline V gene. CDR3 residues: CAISESPGQADEQYF. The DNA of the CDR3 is TGTGCCATCAGTGAGTCTCCCGGACAGGCGGACGAGCAGTACTTC.

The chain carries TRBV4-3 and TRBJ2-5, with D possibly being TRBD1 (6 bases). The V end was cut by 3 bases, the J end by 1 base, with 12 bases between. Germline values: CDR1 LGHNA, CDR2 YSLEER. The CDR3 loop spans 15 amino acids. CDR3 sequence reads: CASSQRQGTQETQYF. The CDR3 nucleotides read TGCGCCAGCAGCCAGAGGCAGGGGACCCAAGAGACCCAGTACTTC.

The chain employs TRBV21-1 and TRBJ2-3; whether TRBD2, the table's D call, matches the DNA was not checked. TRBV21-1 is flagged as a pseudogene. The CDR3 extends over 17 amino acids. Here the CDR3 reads CASSHPAGLAGLDTQYF. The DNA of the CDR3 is TGTGCCAGCAGTCACCCGGCGGGACTAGCGGGATTAGATACGCAGTATTTT.

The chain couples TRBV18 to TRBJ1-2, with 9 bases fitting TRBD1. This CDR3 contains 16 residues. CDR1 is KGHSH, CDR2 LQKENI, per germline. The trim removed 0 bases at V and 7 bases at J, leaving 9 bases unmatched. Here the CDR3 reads CASSPPVLGTGFGYTF. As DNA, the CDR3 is TGTGCCAGCTCACCACCGGTTTTAGGGACAGGGTTTGGCTACACCTTC.

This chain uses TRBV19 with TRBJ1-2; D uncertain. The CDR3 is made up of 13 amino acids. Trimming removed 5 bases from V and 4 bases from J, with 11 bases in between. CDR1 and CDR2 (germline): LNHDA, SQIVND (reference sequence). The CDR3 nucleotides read TGTGCCAGTAGTCTAGGGTTAGCCTATGGCTACACCTTC. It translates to CASSLGLAYGYTF.

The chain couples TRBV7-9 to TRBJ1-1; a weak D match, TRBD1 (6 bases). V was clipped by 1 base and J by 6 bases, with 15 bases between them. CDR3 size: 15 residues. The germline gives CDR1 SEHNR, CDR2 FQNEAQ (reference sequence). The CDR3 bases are TGTGCCAGCAGCTTAGATCAGGGGCGCTTCGCTGAAGCTTTCTTT. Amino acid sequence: CASSLDQGRFAEAFF.

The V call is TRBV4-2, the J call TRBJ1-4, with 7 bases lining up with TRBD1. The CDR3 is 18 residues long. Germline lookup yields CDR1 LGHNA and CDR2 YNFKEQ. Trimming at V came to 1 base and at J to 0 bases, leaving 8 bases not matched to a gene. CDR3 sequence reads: CASSQGRTGIATNEKLFF. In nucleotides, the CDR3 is TGTGCCAGCAGCCAAGGAAGGACAGGCATTGCAACTAATGAAAAACTGTTTTTT.

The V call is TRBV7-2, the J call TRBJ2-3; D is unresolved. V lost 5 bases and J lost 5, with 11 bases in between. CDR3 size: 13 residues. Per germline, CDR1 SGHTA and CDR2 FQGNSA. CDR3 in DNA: TGTGCCAGCAGCGTGAGGATCAAAGATACGCAGTATTTT. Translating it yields CASSVRIKDTQYF.

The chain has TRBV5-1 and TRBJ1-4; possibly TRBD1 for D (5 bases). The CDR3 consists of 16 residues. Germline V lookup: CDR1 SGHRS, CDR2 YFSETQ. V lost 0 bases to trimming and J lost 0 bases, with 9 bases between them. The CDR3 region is CASSLVSGATNEKLFF. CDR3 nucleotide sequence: TGCGCCAGCAGCTTGGTGTCGGGGGCAACTAATGAAAAACTGTTTTTT.

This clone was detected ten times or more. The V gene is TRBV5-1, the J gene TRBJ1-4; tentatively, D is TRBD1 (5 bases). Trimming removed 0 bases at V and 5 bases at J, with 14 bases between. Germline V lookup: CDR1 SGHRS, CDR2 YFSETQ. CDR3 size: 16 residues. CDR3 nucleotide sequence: TGCGCCAGCAGCTTGGTCCCTCAGGGTCTCAATGAAAAACTGTTTTTT. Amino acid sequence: CASSLVPQGLNEKLFF.

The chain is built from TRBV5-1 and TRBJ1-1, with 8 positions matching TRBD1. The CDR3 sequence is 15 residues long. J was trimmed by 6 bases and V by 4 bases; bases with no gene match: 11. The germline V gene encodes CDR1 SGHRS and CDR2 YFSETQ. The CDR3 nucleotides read TGCGCCAGCAGCACAGGACAGGGCCTCAGTCCTGAAGCTTTCTTT. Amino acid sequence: CASSTGQGLSPEAFF.

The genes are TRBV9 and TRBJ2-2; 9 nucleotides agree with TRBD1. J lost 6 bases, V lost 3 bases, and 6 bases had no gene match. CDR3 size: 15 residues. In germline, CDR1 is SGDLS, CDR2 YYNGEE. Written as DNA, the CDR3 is TGTGCCAGCAGCGGGGACAGGGAGTTGGCCGGGGAGCTGTTTTTT. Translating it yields CASSGDRELAGELFF.

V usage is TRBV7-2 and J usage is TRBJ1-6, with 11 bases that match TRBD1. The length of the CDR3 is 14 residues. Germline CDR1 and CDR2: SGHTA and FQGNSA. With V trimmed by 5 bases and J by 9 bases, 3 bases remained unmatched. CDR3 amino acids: CASSTGTGGSPLHF. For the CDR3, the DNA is TGTGCCAGCAGCACCGGGACAGGGGGTTCACCCCTCCACTTT.

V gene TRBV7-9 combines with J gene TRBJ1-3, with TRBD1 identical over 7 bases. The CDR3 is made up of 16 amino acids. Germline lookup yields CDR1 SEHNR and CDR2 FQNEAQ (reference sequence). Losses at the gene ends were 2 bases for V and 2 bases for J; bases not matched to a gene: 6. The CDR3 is CASSLSDRVPGNTIYF. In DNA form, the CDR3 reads TGTGCCAGCAGCTTATCAGACAGGGTCCCTGGAAACACCATATATTTT.

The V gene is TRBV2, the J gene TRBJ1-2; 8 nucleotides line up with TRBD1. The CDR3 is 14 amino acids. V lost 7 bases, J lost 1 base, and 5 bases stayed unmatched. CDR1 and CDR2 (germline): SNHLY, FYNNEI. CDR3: CASMGDRNNYGYTF. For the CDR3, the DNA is TGTGCCAGCATGGGGGACAGGAATAACTATGGCTACACCTTC.

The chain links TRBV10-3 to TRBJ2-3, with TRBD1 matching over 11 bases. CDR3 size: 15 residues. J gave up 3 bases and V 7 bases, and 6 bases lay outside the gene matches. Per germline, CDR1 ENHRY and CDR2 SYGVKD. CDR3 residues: CAINPGTGGTDTQYF. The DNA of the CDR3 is TGTGCCATCAACCCCGGGACAGGGGGGACAGATACGCAGTATTTT.

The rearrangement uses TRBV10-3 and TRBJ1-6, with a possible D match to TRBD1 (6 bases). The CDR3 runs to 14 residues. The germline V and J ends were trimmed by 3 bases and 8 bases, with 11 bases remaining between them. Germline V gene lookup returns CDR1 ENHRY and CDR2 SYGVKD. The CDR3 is CAISEGQPYSPLHF. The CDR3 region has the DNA TGTGCCATCAGTGAAGGACAGCCGTATTCACCCCTCCACTTT.

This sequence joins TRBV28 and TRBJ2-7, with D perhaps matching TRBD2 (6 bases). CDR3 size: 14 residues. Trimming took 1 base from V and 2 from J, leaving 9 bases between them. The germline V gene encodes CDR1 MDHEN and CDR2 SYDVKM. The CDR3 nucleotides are TGTGCCAGCAGTTTATACCGGGGGACCTACGAGCAGTACTTC. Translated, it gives CASSLYRGTYEQYF.

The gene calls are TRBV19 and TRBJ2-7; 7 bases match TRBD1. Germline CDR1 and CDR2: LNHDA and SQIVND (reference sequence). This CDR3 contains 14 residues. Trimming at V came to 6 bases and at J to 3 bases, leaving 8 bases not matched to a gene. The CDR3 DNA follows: TGTGCCAGTAGCATACGACAGGGTTTCTACGAGCAGTACTTC. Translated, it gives CASSIRQGFYEQYF.

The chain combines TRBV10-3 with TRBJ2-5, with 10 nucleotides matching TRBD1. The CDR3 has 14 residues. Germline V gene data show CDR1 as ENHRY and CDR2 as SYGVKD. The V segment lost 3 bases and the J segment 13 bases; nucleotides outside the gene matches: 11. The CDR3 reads CAISDGTGATPLYF. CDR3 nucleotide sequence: TGTGCCATCAGTGACGGGACAGGGGCCACACCCCTGTACTTC.

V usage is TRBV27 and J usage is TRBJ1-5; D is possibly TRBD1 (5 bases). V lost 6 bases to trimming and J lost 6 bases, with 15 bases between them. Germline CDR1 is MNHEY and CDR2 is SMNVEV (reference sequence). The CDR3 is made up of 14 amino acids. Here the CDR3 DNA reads TGTGCCAGCAGCCCCTACGACAGTCGTCAGCCCCAGCATTTT. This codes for CASSPYDSRQPQHF.

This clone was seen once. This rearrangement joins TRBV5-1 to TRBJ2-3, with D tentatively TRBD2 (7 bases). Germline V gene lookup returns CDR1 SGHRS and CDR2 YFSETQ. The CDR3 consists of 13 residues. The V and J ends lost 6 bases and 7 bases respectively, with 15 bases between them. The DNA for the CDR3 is TGCGCCAGCACCCTTGGGGGGGCAAATACGCAGTATTTT. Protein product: CASTLGGANTQYF.

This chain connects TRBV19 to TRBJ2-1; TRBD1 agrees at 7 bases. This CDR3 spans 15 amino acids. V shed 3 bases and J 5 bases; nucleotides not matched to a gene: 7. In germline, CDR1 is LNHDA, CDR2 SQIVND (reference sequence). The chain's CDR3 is CASSMFEGADNEQFF. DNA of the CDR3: TGTGCCAGTAGTATGTTTGAGGGGGCGGACAATGAGCAGTTCTTC.